What follows are 22 T cell receptor beta chains derived from one specimen sequenced in a study of blood T cell repertoires in COVID-19. Sequencing was performed with immunoSEQ multiplex PCR; in TCRdb, only in-frame clones are kept and a portion is missing. The data contain 100,000 to 150,000 clones, around nine tenths of them singletons. The sequenced material came from peripheral blood. These TCRs come from a woman in her 70s with COVID-19, enrolled during active disease.

The chain has TRBV3-1 (or the pseudogene TRBV3-2) and TRBJ2-3; D gene unclear. The CDR3 totals 14 residues. With 0 bases removed from V and 0 bases from J, the gap between germline ends came to 4 bases. Looked up from germline, CDR1 is LGHDT and CDR2 is YNNKEL (reference sequence). The CDR3 DNA follows: TGTGCCAGCAGCCAAGACACTAGCACAGATACGCAGTATTTT. Protein sequence: CASSQDTSTDTQYF.

This rearrangement joins TRBV5-1 to TRBJ1-1, with D possibly TRBD1 on 6 matching bases. Germline CDR1 SGHRS, CDR2 YFSETQ. This CDR3 is 12 amino acids long. Trimming stripped 2 bases from V and 10 bases from J, with 12 bases between. CDR3 in amino acids: CASSFEGEGAFF. CDR3 nucleotide sequence: TGCGCCAGCAGCTTCGAGGGGGAGGGAGCTTTCTTT.

The chain employs TRBV14 and TRBJ1-2; no clear D. V shed 4 bases and J shed 4 bases, with 10 bases lying between them. Per germline, CDR1 SGHDN and CDR2 FVKESK. CDR3 length: 13 residues. The CDR3: CASSPAGGYGYTF. The CDR3 DNA reads TGTGCCAGCAGCCCTGCGGGAGGCTATGGCTACACCTTC.

This clone turned up a few times. The chain is built from TRBV27 and TRBJ2-1; D is unresolved. Germline-derived CDR1 and CDR2 are MNHEY and SMNVEV (reference sequence). The CDR3 loop spans 15 amino acids. With 4 bases removed from V and 4 bases from J, the gap between germline ends came to 14 bases. CDR3 protein: CASSSLLGIYNEQFF. The DNA of the CDR3 is TGTGCCAGCAGTTCCCTCTTGGGCATTTACAATGAGCAGTTCTTC.

This chain uses TRBV7-9 with TRBJ1-6; D is ambiguous. Germline CDR1 SEHNR, CDR2 FQNEAQ (reference sequence). The ends were cut back, 1 base at V and 5 bases at J, with 6 bases in the middle. The CDR3 is made up of 14 amino acids. The CDR3 region has the DNA TGTGCCAGCAGCTTAGGCAGAAATAATTCACCCCTCCACTTT. This encodes CASSLGRNNSPLHF.

This clone was seen only once. The V call is TRBV5-4, the J call TRBJ1-2; D possibly corresponds to TRBD1 (6 bases). Per germline, CDR1 SGHNT and CDR2 YYREEE (reference sequence). CDR3 length: 14 amino acids. Trimming removed 2 bases at V and 3 bases at J, with 11 bases between. CDR3 loop: CASSFGQNDYGYTF. CDR3 nucleotides: TGTGCCAGCAGCTTTGGACAGAACGACTATGGCTACACCTTC.

The chain has TRBV19 and TRBJ1-2, with 7 bases matching TRBD1. Germline V CDR1 and CDR2: LNHDA, SQIVND (reference sequence). V dropped 6 bases and J dropped 1; count of bases not matched to a gene: 17. CDR3 length: 18 amino acids. The CDR3 reads CASSLGIGDSGLNYGYTF. In DNA, the CDR3 is TGTGCCAGTAGCCTAGGGATTGGGGACAGCGGACTTAACTATGGCTACACCTTC.

The rearrangement uses TRBV6-1 and TRBJ1-2; D is uncertain. There are 14 residues in the CDR3. V was cut by 1 base and J by 4 bases, with 10 bases left in between. Germline CDR1 MNHNS, CDR2 SASEGT. The CDR3 protein is CASSEVLSTYGYTF. CDR3 in DNA: TGTGCCAGCAGTGAAGTACTAAGCACCTATGGCTACACCTTC.

The CDR3 DNA sequence: TGCGCCACCAGTCCGGGGTGGCAGAACACTGAAGCTTTCTTT. Translating gives CATSPGWQNTEAFF. This chain connects TRBV5-1 to TRBJ1-1; D call uncertain. Per the germline V gene, CDR1 is SGHRS and CDR2 is YFSETQ. Trimming took 9 bases from V and 1 from J, leaving 16 bases between them. The CDR3 totals 14 residues.

Here the CDR3 DNA reads TGTGCCAGTAGTATGGGACAGCCTAGAGGCTACACCTTC. Its translation is CASSMGQPRGYTF. The V and J genes are TRBV19 and TRBJ1-2; the match to TRBD1 covers 7 bases. After removal of 3 bases from V and 8 bases from J, the junction contained 6 bases not matched to a gene. CDR3 length equals 13 residues. The germline V gene has CDR1 LNHDA and CDR2 SQIVND (reference sequence).

This rearrangement joins TRBV5-1 to TRBJ1-2; 11 positions match TRBD1. CDR3 length equals 13 residues. V shed 4 bases and J 7 bases; nucleotides not matched to a gene: 3. Germline CDR1 SGHRS, CDR2 YFSETQ. The CDR3 DNA reads as TGCGCCAGCAGCCCGGACAGGGGGCCTGGCTACACCTTC. Translating it yields CASSPDRGPGYTF.

V gene TRBV5-1 combines with J gene TRBJ2-2; 9 bases match TRBD1. This CDR3 has 16 amino acids. Germline assignment: CDR1 SGHRS and CDR2 YFSETQ. J gave up 0 bases and V 4 bases, and 4 bases lay outside the gene matches. In DNA, the CDR3 is TGCGCCAGCAGCCAACAGGGGGCGCCGAACACCGGGGAGCTGTTTTTT. It yields the protein CASSQQGAPNTGELFF. The full variable domain, with the rest looked up from reference TRBV5-1 and TRBJ2-2, is KAGVTQTPRYLIKTRGQQVTLSCSPISGHRSVSWYQQTPGQGLQFLFEYFSETQRNKGNFPGRFSGRQFSNSRSEMNVSTLELGDSALYLCASSQQGAPNTGELFFGEGSRLTVL.

This chain links TRBV30 with TRBJ1-1; D is unresolved. The length of the CDR3 is 11 residues. Trimming left V 4 bases short and J 5 bases short, with 8 bases between. CDR1 is GTSNPN, CDR2 SVGIG, per germline (reference sequence). CDR3 residues: CAWNGETEAFF. The CDR3 DNA is TGTGCCTGGAATGGAGAGACTGAAGCTTTCTTT. The complete variable domain, with remaining parts taken from reference TRBV30 and TRBJ1-1, reads SQTIHQWPATLVQPVGSPLSLECTVEGTSNPNLYWYRQAAGRGLQLLFYSVGIGQISSEVPQNLSASRPQDRQFILSSKKLLLSDSGFYLCAWNGETEAFFGQGTRLTVV.

CDR3 coding DNA: TGTGCCAGCAGCCAATTGTCGGGGGATAGCAATCAGCCCCAGCATTTT. It translates to CASSQLSGDSNQPQHF. The chain has TRBV16 and TRBJ1-5; weak D call: TRBD1 (5 bases). Deletions cut 1 base from V and 0 bases from J, with 10 bases between. The CDR3 has 16 amino acids. Germline loops: CDR1 KGHSY, CDR2 FQNENV.

The chain recombines TRBV7-8 with TRBJ1-6; TRBD1 matches at 10 bases. J was trimmed by 7 bases and V by 5 bases; bases with no gene match: 2. Per germline, CDR1 SGHVS and CDR2 FQNEAQ. This CDR3 is 14 amino acids long. CDR3 sequence reads: CASSADRGNSPLHF. CDR3 in DNA: TGTGCCAGCAGCGCGGACAGGGGGAATTCACCCCTCCACTTT.

The CDR3 sequence: CASSPQLVPPRNEQFF. CDR3 in DNA: TGCGCCAGCAGCCCCCAACTAGTGCCCCCTCGGAATGAGCAGTTCTTC. The V gene is TRBV5-1, the J gene TRBJ2-1; tentatively, D is TRBD2 (5 bases). Trimming shortened V by 4 bases and J by 7 bases, and 21 bases separated the two germline ends. Germline CDR1 is SGHRS and CDR2 is YFSETQ. This CDR3 spans 16 amino acids.

The chain carries TRBV5-8 and TRBJ1-2; 8 nucleotides agree with TRBD1. V lost 4 bases and J lost 2; bases outside the gene matches: 7. Per the germline V gene, CDR1 is SGHTS and CDR2 is YDEGEE. This CDR3 contains 15 residues. The CDR3: CASSTHRGNNYGYTF. The CDR3 region has the DNA TGTGCCAGCAGCACTCACAGGGGGAACAACTATGGCTACACCTTC.

This chain connects TRBV30 to TRBJ1-1; 7 bases match TRBD1. Unmatched junction bases numbered 2, after V lost 4 bases and J lost 3 bases. Per germline, CDR1 GTSNPN and CDR2 SVGIG (reference sequence). The CDR3 consists of 12 residues. The chain's CDR3 is CAWNDRDTEAFF. The CDR3 nucleotides read TGTGCCTGGAATGACAGGGACACTGAAGCTTTCTTT.

The chain is built from TRBV6-5 and TRBJ1-1; the match to TRBD1 covers 8 bases. The germline CDR1 and CDR2 sequences are MNHEY and SVGAGI. There are 13 residues in the CDR3. V shed 6 bases and J 4 bases; nucleotides not matched to a gene: 4. CDR3 residues: CASSHDRGTEAFF. The CDR3 bases are TGTGCCAGCAGCCACGACAGGGGCACTGAAGCTTTCTTT.

DNA for the CDR3: TGTGCCATCAGTCCGGGACAGCCCTACGAGCAGTACTTC. This gives the protein CAISPGQPYEQYF. V is TRBV10-3 and J is TRBJ2-7; 7 bases match TRBD1. Germline V gene data show CDR1 as ENHRY and CDR2 as SYGVKD. This CDR3 comprises 13 residues. Trimming cost V 5 bases and J 2 bases; bases outside gene matches: 3.

Comment on this clone: The junction departs from the called germline gene at one end, perhaps through a read error. This chain links TRBV28 with TRBJ1-6, with 9 bases lining up with TRBD1. The CDR3 consists of 11 residues. Germline CDR1 and CDR2: MDHEN and SYDVKM. In DNA, the CDR3 is TGTGCCGCCTTGGGCAGGGACAGGGCCCTTTTT. Translated, it gives CAALGRDRALF.

The chain uses TRBV11-3 and TRBJ2-5; the D is unclear. With 6 bases removed from V and 5 bases from J, the gap between germline ends came to 13 bases. CDR1 SGHNT and CDR2 YENEEA come from the germline V gene. The CDR3 extends over 13 amino acids. The CDR3 protein is CASSGGPMETQYF. The CDR3 coding sequence is TGTGCCAGCAGTGGCGGTCCCATGGAGACCCAGTACTTC.